These 18 T cell receptor beta chains were all obtained from the same sample, sequenced in a study of T-cell reconstitution after alpha-beta-depleted transplantation in children (dated by TCRdb to the mid-2010s). Preparation of the library involved PCR. TCRdb names Illumina HiSeq 2500 as the instrument used. TCR library preparation used molecular barcoding, with unique molecular identifiers applied to normalize quantification of the TCRbeta repertoire. The raw public reads went through TCRdb reprocessing: fastp at Q25, MiXCR clone calling, in-frame beta chains kept. Every CDR3 protein is listed once, alongside the most common genes and DNA of its rows. The sample has approximately 400,000 distinct CDR3 sequences on record, 11% of them singletons. The ten largest clones add up to nearly 5.5% of the sample. This specimen consisted of PBMCs from the stem cell graft donor, obtained from the stem cell graft. These receptor sequences come from a human donor who donated a stem cell graft to a child with acute myeloid leukemia.

The chain links TRBV6-5 to TRBJ1-2, with 8 bases identical to TRBD1. Germline V gene sequence: CDR1 MNHEY, CDR2 SVGAGI. The CDR3 has 15 residues. Germline trimming cut 3 bases from V and 4 bases from J; bases unmatched to any gene: 7. CDR3 in amino acids: CASSYQTGVVYGYTF. For the CDR3, the DNA is TGTGCCAGCAGTTATCAGACAGGGGTGGTCTATGGCTACACCTTC.

This clonotype turned up a few times. The V call is TRBV7-8, the J call TRBJ2-3, with 7 bases fitting TRBD1. The V and J ends lost 5 bases and 5 bases, in that order; junction bases with no gene match: 10. The CDR3 sequence is 15 residues long. From germline, CDR1 is SGHVS and CDR2 FQNEAQ. CDR3 coding DNA: TGTGCCAGCAGCGGAATAGACAGGGTAAAAGATACGCAGTATTTT. It yields the protein CASSGIDRVKDTQYF.

The V gene is TRBV4-3, the J gene TRBJ2-6; D unresolved. Per germline, CDR1 LGHNA and CDR2 YSLEER. This CDR3 is 17 amino acids long. V was clipped by 0 bases and J by 0 bases, with 9 bases between them. The CDR3 loop is CASSQDPARSGANVLTF. The DNA of the CDR3 is TGCGCCAGCAGCCAAGATCCGGCACGCTCTGGGGCCAACGTCCTGACTTTC.

This clonotype appeared many times. The J gene is TRBJ2-1, the V gene TRBV20-1; D might be TRBD1 (6 bases). This CDR3 contains 13 residues. Germline V gene lookup returns CDR1 DFQATT and CDR2 SNEGSKA (reference sequence). The V gene lost 6 bases and the J gene lost 7 bases, with 16 bases spanning the gap. CDR3 in amino acids: CSAPGQLENEQFF. CDR3 nucleotides: TGCAGTGCGCCGGGACAACTGGAGAATGAGCAGTTCTTC.

V is TRBV20-1 and J is TRBJ2-1, with a weak D call TRBD2 (6 bases). The CDR3 is made up of 13 amino acids. V shed 5 bases and J shed 4 bases, with 12 bases lying between them. Looked up from germline, CDR1 is DFQATT and CDR2 is SNEGSKA (reference sequence). Written as DNA, the CDR3 is TGCAGTGCTCCCGGGACTTCTTACAATGAGCAGTTCTTC. As protein: CSAPGTSYNEQFF.

This clonotype has ten or more counts. J is TRBJ2-2 and V is TRBV29-1; a possible D gene is TRBD2 (5 bases). Germline CDR1 reads SQVTM; CDR2 reads ANQGSEA. Trimming removed 7 bases from V and 5 bases from J, with 14 bases in between. The CDR3 is 13 residues long. CDR3 sequence: CSARGSGTGELFF. DNA of the CDR3: TGCAGCGCCCGCGGGTCCGGAACCGGGGAGCTGTTTTTT.

In this sample, this clonotype turned up many times. The rearrangement links TRBV30 to TRBJ1-3; no definite D call. Between the trimmed V and J ends, which lost 4 bases and 4 bases, there was a span of 8 bases. Germline assignment: CDR1 GTSNPN and CDR2 SVGIG (reference sequence). CDR3 length: 12 residues. CDR3 coding DNA: TGTGCCTGGAACCAGGTGGGAAACACCATATATTTT. Encoded protein: CAWNQVGNTIYF.

There are a few counts of this clonotype. The V and J genes are TRBV12-3 or TRBV12-4 and TRBJ1-6; D might be TRBD1 (5 bases). The CDR3 sequence is 13 residues long. V lost 6 bases and J 11 bases, leaving 14 bases between the germline ends. The CDR3 DNA follows: TGTGCCAGCAGCCCCGGGGCAAGCGCACCCCTCCACTTT. As protein: CASSPGASAPLHF.

In this sample, this clonotype turned up many times. The chain employs TRBV5-1 and TRBJ2-2, with TRBD2 matching 11 bases. J was trimmed by 0 bases and V by 0 bases; bases with no gene match: 4. Germline CDR1 reads SGHRS; CDR2 reads YFSETQ. CDR3 length equals 18 residues. The CDR3 spells CASSLEPSGGTNTGELFF. In nucleotides, the CDR3 is TGCGCCAGCAGCTTGGAGCCTAGCGGGGGGACGAACACCGGGGAGCTGTTTTTT. Full variable domain (missing parts from reference TRBV5-1 and TRBJ2-2): KAGVTQTPRYLIKTRGQQVTLSCSPISGHRSVSWYQQTPGQGLQFLFEYFSETQRNKGNFPGRFSGRQFSNSRSEMNVSTLELGDSALYLCASSLEPSGGTNTGELFFGEGSRLTVL.

This clonotype has only a few counts. This CDR3 is CASSLDHGQSYYGYTF. CDR3 coding DNA: TGTGCCAGCAGCTTAGATCACGGACAGAGCTACTATGGCTACACCTTC. This chain connects TRBV7-9 to TRBJ1-2; TRBD1 is a possible D gene (6 bases). Germline assignment: CDR1 SEHNR and CDR2 FQNEAQ (reference sequence). The V end was cut by 1 base, the J end by 3 bases, with 15 bases between. The CDR3 is made up of 16 amino acids. Drawing the rest from reference TRBV7-9 and TRBJ1-2, the complete variable domain is DTGVSQNPRHKITKRGQNVTFRCDPISEHNRLYWYRQTLGQGPEFLTYFQNEAQLEKSRLLSDRFSAERPKGSFSTLEIQRTEQGDSAMYLCASSLDHGQSYYGYTFGSGTRLTVV.

In regard to this clonotype: One junction end disagrees with the germline gene, perhaps due to a read error. V is TRBV5-1 and J is TRBJ2-5, with 14 bases matching TRBD2. This CDR3 region has 17 residues. Germline loops: CDR1 SGHRS, CDR2 YFSETQ. The CDR3 DNA sequence: TGCGCCACCAGCTTGGGACTAGCGGGGGAATCCGGAGAGACCCAGTACTTC. This codes for CATSLGLAGESGETQYF.

The V call is TRBV20-1, the J call TRBJ1-6, with TRBD1 identical over 7 bases. V lost 5 bases, J lost 8 bases, and 6 bases stayed unmatched. Germline CDR1 and CDR2: DFQATT and SNEGSKA (reference sequence). The CDR3 has 13 amino acids. The CDR3 region is CSALRDSDSPLHF. DNA of the CDR3: TGCAGTGCTCTCCGGGACAGTGATTCACCCCTCCACTTT.

J is TRBJ1-6 and V is TRBV12-5; D call uncertain. CDR3 size: 13 residues. Trimming shortened V by 4 bases and J by 8 bases, and 9 bases separated the two germline ends. Germline V lookup: CDR1 LGHNT, CDR2 FRNRAP. CDR3 amino acids: CASGSRSDSPLHF. The CDR3 DNA follows: TGTGCTAGTGGTTCCCGGTCCGATTCACCCCTCCACTTT.

V is TRBV6-5 and J is TRBJ2-1; the D is unclear. The CDR3 extends over 11 amino acids. Trimming removed 6 bases from V and 6 bases from J, with 6 bases in between. Germline CDR1 and CDR2: MNHEY and SVGAGI. The CDR3 is CASRKRNEQFF. In DNA form, the CDR3 reads TGTGCCAGCAGGAAACGCAATGAGCAGTTCTTC.

The gene calls are TRBV20-1 and TRBJ1-4, with D tentatively TRBD1 (5 bases). CDR3 size: 14 residues. CDR1 DFQATT and CDR2 SNEGSKA come from the germline V gene (reference sequence). Trimming left V 6 bases short and J 3 bases short, with 14 bases between. CDR3 DNA: TGCAGTGCAGGGACTCTCTCCCCTAATGAAAAACTGTTTTTT. It is translated as CSAGTLSPNEKLFF.

This clonotype was seen a few times. The rearrangement uses TRBV5-1 and TRBJ2-3, with D possibly TRBD1 on 6 matching bases. CDR3 length: 15 amino acids. V lost 1 base and J lost 2, with 11 bases in between. The V gene's germline CDR1 is SGHRS and CDR2 YFSETQ. The CDR3 DNA reads TGCGCCAGCAGCTTGCCATTGGGGGCCACAGATACGCAGTATTTT. Translation: CASSLPLGATDTQYF.

This clonotype appeared many times. The V and J genes are TRBV7-3 and TRBJ2-1, with D unclear. Germline loops: CDR1 SGHTA, CDR2 FQGTGA. V was pared by 1 base and J by 9 bases, with 10 bases between. The CDR3 totals 13 residues. CDR3 residues: CASSLITGGEQFF. For the CDR3, the DNA is TGTGCCAGCAGCTTAATCACGGGTGGTGAGCAGTTCTTC.

The V and J genes are TRBV7-9 and TRBJ2-2; TRBD2 matches at 13 bases. Germline lookup yields CDR1 SEHNR and CDR2 FQNEAQ (reference sequence). J gave up 7 bases and V 7 bases, and 6 bases lay outside the gene matches. The CDR3 totals 15 residues. CDR3 sequence reads: CASIRTSGSIGELFF. CDR3 nucleotides: TGTGCCAGCATCCGGACTAGCGGGAGTATCGGGGAGCTGTTTTTT.